The next 25 T cell receptor beta chains were all read from a single sample in a study of identical twins. Each CDR3 protein is one row after TCRdb ran MiXCR on the 5' RACE reads. Among around 1.7 million distinct CDR3 sequences listed, 32% were seen once. The sample was cord blood. All receptors come from a newborn girl in good health.

This clonotype was seen a single time. The chain employs TRBV12-3 or TRBV12-4 and TRBJ1-6; no reliable D call. V lost 3 bases to trimming and J lost 10 bases, with 13 bases between them. CDR3 size: 14 residues. The DNA for the CDR3 is TGTGCCAGCAGTTTCGGACGGAGTAACTCACCCCTCCACTTT. This encodes CASSFGRSNSPLHF.

Turning to this clonotype: This may stem from a read error, because a much larger clone lies one nucleotide away. The genes are TRBV12-3 or TRBV12-4 and TRBJ1-2, with D unclear. The CDR3 is 14 residues long. Between the trimmed V and J ends, which lost 1 base and 6 bases, there was a span of 12 bases. For the CDR3, the DNA is TGTGCCAGCAGTTTAGTTGGCCACTGGGATGGCTACACCTTC. Its protein product is CASSLVGHWDGYTF.

This rearrangement joins TRBV7-6 to TRBJ1-1, with 8 bases identical to TRBD1. V dropped 0 bases and J dropped 0; count of bases not matched to a gene: 6. Germline V lookup: CDR1 SGHVS, CDR2 FNYEAQ. CDR3 length equals 17 residues. In DNA, the CDR3 is TGTGCCAGCAGCTTAGCGCCGGGACAGGCGATGAACACTGAAGCTTTCTTT. This sequence encodes CASSLAPGQAMNTEAFF.

CDR3 nucleotides: TGTGCCAGCAGTAAGGGACTAGCGTCTTCAGGCACCGGGGAGCTGTTTTTT. Protein product: CASSKGLASSGTGELFF. V gene TRBV2 combines with J gene TRBJ2-2; 10 bases are a match to TRBD2. The CDR3 extends over 17 amino acids. V was clipped by 5 bases and J by 4 bases; unmatched bases: 10. CDR1 SNHLY and CDR2 FYNNEI come from the germline V gene.

The chain recombines TRBV20-1 with TRBJ2-7, with 11 nucleotides matching TRBD2. The J segment lost 4 bases and the V segment lost 1 base, leaving 9 bases of the junction unmatched. CDR3 size: 16 residues. Germline-derived CDR1 and CDR2 are DFQATT and SNEGSKA (reference sequence). For the CDR3, the DNA is TGCAGTGCTAGAGTCACTAGCGGGGGACCCCTTTACGAGCAGTACTTC. Its protein is CSARVTSGGPLYEQYF.

This clonotype came up many times. The chain employs TRBV6-5 and TRBJ2-7; 7 bases map to TRBD1. CDR1 MNHEY and CDR2 SVGAGI come from the germline V gene. Trimming cost V 5 bases and J 0 bases; bases outside gene matches: 7. The CDR3 consists of 15 residues. This chain's CDR3 is CASSLTGVNSYEQYF. The CDR3, as DNA: TGTGCCAGCAGTCTAACAGGGGTGAACTCCTACGAGCAGTACTTC.

This clonotype was counted ten times or more. The junction differs from germline at one of its ends, possibly a read error. The rearrangement links TRBV19 to TRBJ1-5; D not certain. The CDR3 is 12 amino acids. The V gene's germline CDR1 is LNHDA and CDR2 SQIVND (reference sequence). This chain's CDR3 is CASSISNQPQHF. In DNA form, the CDR3 reads TGTGCCAGCAGTATTAGCAATCAGCCCCAGCATTTT.

The chain employs TRBV5-1 and TRBJ1-2; no firm D call. V was clipped by 4 bases and J by 4 bases, with 14 bases between them. CDR1 is SGHRS, CDR2 YFSETQ, per germline. The CDR3 contains 14 residues. CDR3 DNA: TGCGCCAGCAGCCTCTCCCCCGGGCGCTATGGCTACACCTTC. Protein sequence: CASSLSPGRYGYTF.

The chain has TRBV28 and TRBJ1-2, with D unresolved. The CDR3 runs to 13 residues. Germline V CDR1 and CDR2: MDHEN, SYDVKM. Trimming left V 2 bases short and J 7 bases short, with 11 bases between. The CDR3 nucleotides are TGTGCCAGCAGTTTACCGGGAGGCTGTGGCTACACCTTC. The encoded protein is CASSLPGGCGYTF.

Many counts were recorded for this clonotype. This rearrangement joins TRBV29-1 to TRBJ2-3; D is undetermined. Trimming left V 2 bases short and J 14 bases short, with 5 bases between. Germline V gene sequence: CDR1 SQVTM, CDR2 ANQGSEA. The CDR3 extends over 8 amino acids. As DNA, the CDR3 is TGCAGCGTTGAAACACCGTATTTT. Translated, it gives CSVETPYF.

This clonotype has more than one count but fewer than ten. V and J are TRBV24-1 and TRBJ2-1; 8 nucleotides match TRBD1. Trimming took 4 bases from V and 1 from J; bases not matched to a gene: 5. This CDR3 is 16 amino acids long. Germline V lookup: CDR1 KGHDR, CDR2 SFDVKD. CDR3 DNA: TGTGCCACCAGTGAGATGGACAGGGAGTCCTACAATGAGCAGTTCTTC. It is translated as CATSEMDRESYNEQFF.

This sequence joins TRBV20-1 and TRBJ2-3; 14 nucleotides match TRBD2. J gave up 8 bases and V 6 bases, and 16 bases lay outside the gene matches. The CDR3 is 17 amino acids. The germline V gene encodes CDR1 DFQATT and CDR2 SNEGSKA (reference sequence). For the CDR3, the DNA is TGCAGTGCGCCCGGGACTAGCGGGGGAACCCCCCTTGGTACGCAGTATTTT. Amino acids: CSAPGTSGGTPLGTQYF.

This clonotype was observed a handful of times. This chain connects TRBV20-1 to TRBJ2-1; 15 bases map to TRBD2. The ends lost 6 bases at V and 1 base at J; junction bases unmatched: 4. Germline V gene sequence: CDR1 DFQATT, CDR2 SNEGSKA (reference sequence). The CDR3 sequence is 16 residues long. The CDR3 reads CSAGTSGGTSYNEQFF. The DNA for the CDR3 is TGCAGTGCCGGGACTAGCGGGGGGACATCCTACAATGAGCAGTTCTTC.

The chain is built from TRBV20-1 and TRBJ2-1; TRBD2 aligns across 9 bases. Germline lookup yields CDR1 DFQATT and CDR2 SNEGSKA (reference sequence). Unmatched junction bases numbered 7, after V lost 7 bases and J lost 3 bases. This CDR3 comprises 14 residues. CDR3 coding DNA: TGCAGTGTTGCCGGGACTAGCTTCTACAATGAGCAGTTCTTC. Translated, it gives CSVAGTSFYNEQFF.

This chain connects TRBV20-1 to TRBJ2-5, with a weak D call TRBD1 (6 bases). CDR1 is DFQATT and CDR2 is SNEGSKA in the germline V gene (reference sequence). Between the trimmed V and J ends, which lost 1 base and 11 bases, there was a span of 20 bases. This CDR3 spans 14 amino acids. The DNA for the CDR3 is TGCAGTGCTAGAGTCACCCAGGGACATTGGGAGCAGTACTTC. Its protein is CSARVTQGHWEQYF.

The chain links TRBV25-1 to TRBJ2-1; TRBD1 or TRBD2 may be the D gene (5 bases each). The V gene lost 6 bases and the J gene lost 3 bases, with 9 bases spanning the gap. The CDR3 runs to 13 residues. CDR1 is MGHDK, CDR2 SYGVNS, per germline. In DNA form, the CDR3 reads TGTGCCAGCAGATGGGACGGCTACAATGAGCAGTTCTTC. Amino acids: CASRWDGYNEQFF.

This clonotype was seen many times. This rearrangement joins TRBV14 to TRBJ2-1; maybe TRBD2 (5 bases). This CDR3 contains 13 residues. The germline gives CDR1 SGHDN, CDR2 FVKESK. V was trimmed by 0 bases and J by 8 bases, leaving 8 bases between them. CDR3 DNA: TGTGCCAGCAGCCAAGAAGAGGGCCATGAGCAGTTCTTC. As protein: CASSQEEGHEQFF.

This clonotype has only a few counts. This chain's CDR3 is CSVPSGRTEQFF. For the CDR3, the DNA is TGCAGCGTCCCCAGCGGGAGAACTGAGCAGTTCTTC. The chain couples TRBV29-1 to TRBJ2-1, with TRBD2 identical over 8 bases. V gave up 6 bases and J gave up 9 bases; unmatched junction bases: 7. Germline V CDR1 and CDR2: SQVTM, ANQGSEA. The CDR3 is 12 amino acids.

This clonotype was seen more than once but under ten times. J is TRBJ2-5 and V is TRBV14; D is unresolved. Germline V gene data show CDR1 as SGHDN and CDR2 as FVKESK. The CDR3 spans 13 residues. V lost 3 bases and J lost 1, with 6 bases in between. The CDR3 is CASSQFPQETQYF. Written as DNA, the CDR3 is TGTGCCAGCAGCCAGTTCCCCCAAGAGACCCAGTACTTC.

This clonotype was observed a handful of times. This chain joins TRBV3-1 and TRBJ1-6; D not resolved. Germline V CDR1 and CDR2: LGHDT, YNNKEL (reference sequence). Trimming removed 1 base from V and 7 bases from J, with 5 bases in between. The length of the CDR3 is 13 residues. Here the CDR3 reads CASSQVTNSPLHF. CDR3 bases: TGTGCCAGCAGCCAAGTTACGAATTCACCCCTCCACTTT.

CDR3 amino acids: CASSALGLSGYTF. The CDR3 nucleotides read TGCGCCAGCTCCGCTTTGGGACTGAGTGGCTACACCTTC. The chain recombines TRBV4-1 with TRBJ1-2; a weak D match, TRBD1 (5 bases). CDR1 is MGHRA and CDR2 is YSYEKL in the germline V gene. This CDR3 region has 13 residues. The V end lost 8 bases, the J end lost 7 bases, and 17 bases lay between the germline ends.

The chain couples TRBV28 to TRBJ2-1, with 10 bases that match TRBD2. The CDR3 sequence is 14 residues long. The germline V gene encodes CDR1 MDHEN and CDR2 SYDVKM. The junction had 2 bases not matched to a gene; V was cut back by 5 bases and J by 4 bases. The DNA of the CDR3 is TGTGCCAGCAGTACACTAGCGGGATACAATGAGCAGTTCTTC. This encodes CASSTLAGYNEQFF.

J is TRBJ1-6 and V is TRBV5-5, with D tentatively TRBD1 (5 bases). Germline-derived CDR1 and CDR2 are SGHKS and YYEKEE (reference sequence). Trimming cost V 3 bases and J 4 bases, with 14 bases left between them. The CDR3 contains 16 residues. CDR3 sequence: CASSSGPGTYNSPLHF. CDR3 sequence (DNA): TGTGCCAGCAGCTCGGGACCGGGGACTTATAATTCACCCCTCCACTTT.

V is TRBV5-1 and J is TRBJ2-7, with 14 bases identical to TRBD2. There are 15 residues in the CDR3. CDR1 and CDR2 (germline): SGHRS, YFSETQ. V trimming: 5 bases; J trimming: 7 bases; junction bases outside the gene matches: 8. The CDR3 DNA follows: TGCGCCAGCAGTACCGGACTAGCGGGGGGAAATGAGCAGTACTTC. Amino acids: CASSTGLAGGNEQYF.

The CDR3 spells CASSQAGGRGNTIYF. The CDR3 DNA reads TGTGCCAGCAGCCAAGCGGGGGGGCGCGGAAACACCATATATTTT. This rearrangement joins TRBV3-1 to TRBJ1-3; D might be TRBD1 (6 bases). The V gene's germline CDR1 is LGHDT and CDR2 YNNKEL (reference sequence). The V and J ends lost 1 base and 4 bases respectively, with 11 bases between them. The CDR3 has 15 amino acids.